This T cell receptor (beta chain) was retrieved from a study of cytomegalovirus exposure and HLA in healthy donors. Across the study: Approximately 180 million T cells yielded 117 million unique TCR beta sequences in earlier analysis. Study findings and constraints: Sequencing had likely introduced a cluster of highly shared sequence variants as an artifact. TCR association rates varied by HLA locus in a later analysis, with DRB1 highest and HLA-C lowest.

As concerns this clone: What it binds is not known.

The CDR3 length is 13 residues. Germline V gene sequence: CDR1 SQVTM, CDR2 ANQGSEA. V shed 6 bases and J 5 bases; nucleotides not matched to a gene: 7. PCR employed 60 Vbeta and 13 Jbeta primers. This table comes from immunoSEQ multiplex PCR, and its TCRdb copy is limited to in-frame clones, with some not included. The repertoire holds 100,000 or so clones, with roughly 83% as singletons. Healthy bone marrow donors made up the donors. Sequenced material: PBMCs. This clonotype originated in a female donor in good health and CMV-seropositive. The gene calls are TRBV29-1 and TRBJ2-7; 10 bases fit TRBD1. CDR3 in amino acids: CSVEGQGKHEQYF. The CDR3 region has the DNA TGCAGCGTCGAGGGACAGGGGAAGCACGAGCAGTACTTC.